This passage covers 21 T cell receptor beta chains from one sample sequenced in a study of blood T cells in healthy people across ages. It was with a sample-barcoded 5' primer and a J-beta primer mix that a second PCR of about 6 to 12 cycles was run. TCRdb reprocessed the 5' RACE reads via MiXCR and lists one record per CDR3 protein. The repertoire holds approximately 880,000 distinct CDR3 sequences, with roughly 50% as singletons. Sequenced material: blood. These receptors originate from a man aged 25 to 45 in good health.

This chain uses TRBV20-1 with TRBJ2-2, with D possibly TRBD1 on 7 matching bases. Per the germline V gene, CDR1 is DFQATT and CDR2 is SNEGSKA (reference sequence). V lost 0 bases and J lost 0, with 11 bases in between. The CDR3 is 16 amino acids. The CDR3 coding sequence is TGCAGTGCTAGAGATCGGGGGACAGCGAACACCGGGGAGCTGTTTTTT. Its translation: CSARDRGTANTGELFF.

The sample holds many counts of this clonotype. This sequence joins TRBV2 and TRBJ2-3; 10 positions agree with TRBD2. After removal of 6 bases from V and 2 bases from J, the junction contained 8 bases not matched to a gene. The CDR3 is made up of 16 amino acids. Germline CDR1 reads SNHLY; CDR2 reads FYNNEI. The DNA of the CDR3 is TGTGCCAGCAGCCCCTTAGCGGGGGGCCTCACAGATACGCAGTATTTT. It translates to CASSPLAGGLTDTQYF.

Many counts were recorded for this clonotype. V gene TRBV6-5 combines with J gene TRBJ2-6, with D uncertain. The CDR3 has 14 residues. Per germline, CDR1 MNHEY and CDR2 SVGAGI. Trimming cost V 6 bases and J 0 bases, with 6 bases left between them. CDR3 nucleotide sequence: TGTGCCAGCAGCAGGAGCTCTGGGGCCAACGTCCTGACTTTC. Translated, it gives CASSRSSGANVLTF.

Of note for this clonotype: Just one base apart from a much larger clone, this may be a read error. The CDR3 region is CASSVGSAYEQYF. In nucleotides, the CDR3 is TGTGCCAGCAGCGTAGGTAGTGCCTACGAGCAGTACTTC. The chain joins TRBV5-6 to TRBJ2-5; D unclear. The J call may be mistaken, given a closer DNA end match to TRBJ2-7. Germline CDR1 SGHDT, CDR2 YYEEEE. There are 13 residues in the CDR3.

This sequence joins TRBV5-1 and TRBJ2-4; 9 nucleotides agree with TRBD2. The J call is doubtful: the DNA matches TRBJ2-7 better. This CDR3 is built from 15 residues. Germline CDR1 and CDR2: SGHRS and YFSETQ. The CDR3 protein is CASSPRPSGIYEQYF. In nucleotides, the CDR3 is TGCGCCAGCAGCCCTCGGCCTAGCGGGATCTACGAGCAGTACTTC.

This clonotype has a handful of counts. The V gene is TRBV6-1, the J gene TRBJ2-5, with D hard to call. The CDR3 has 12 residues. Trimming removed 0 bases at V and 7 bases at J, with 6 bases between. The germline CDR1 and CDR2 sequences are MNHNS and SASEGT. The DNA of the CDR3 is TGTGCCAGCAGTGAAGCAAGGTTGACCCAGTACTTC. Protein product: CASSEARLTQYF.

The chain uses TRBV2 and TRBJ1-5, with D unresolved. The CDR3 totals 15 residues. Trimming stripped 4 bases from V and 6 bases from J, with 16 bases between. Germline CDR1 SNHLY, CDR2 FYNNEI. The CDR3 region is CASSGDARVSQPQHF. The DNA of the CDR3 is TGTGCCAGCAGTGGTGACGCTAGGGTTTCTCAGCCCCAGCATTTT.

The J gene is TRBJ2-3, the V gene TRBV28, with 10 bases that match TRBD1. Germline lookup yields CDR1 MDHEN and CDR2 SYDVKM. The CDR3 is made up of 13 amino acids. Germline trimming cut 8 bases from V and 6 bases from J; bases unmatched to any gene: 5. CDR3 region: CASGTGVLDTQYF. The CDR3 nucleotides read TGTGCCAGCGGGACAGGGGTGCTGGATACGCAGTATTTT.

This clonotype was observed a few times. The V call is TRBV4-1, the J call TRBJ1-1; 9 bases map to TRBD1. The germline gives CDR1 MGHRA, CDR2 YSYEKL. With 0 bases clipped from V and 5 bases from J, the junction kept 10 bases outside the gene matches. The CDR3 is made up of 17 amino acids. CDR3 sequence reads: CASSQESPGQGWTEAFF. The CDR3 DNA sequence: TGCGCCAGCAGCCAAGAATCCCCCGGACAGGGGTGGACTGAAGCTTTCTTT.

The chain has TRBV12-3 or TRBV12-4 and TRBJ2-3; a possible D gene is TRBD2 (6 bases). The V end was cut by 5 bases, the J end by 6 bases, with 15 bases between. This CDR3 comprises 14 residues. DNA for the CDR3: TGTGCCAGCAGTGTAGGAGGGCCTAGGGATACGCAGTATTTT. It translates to CASSVGGPRDTQYF.

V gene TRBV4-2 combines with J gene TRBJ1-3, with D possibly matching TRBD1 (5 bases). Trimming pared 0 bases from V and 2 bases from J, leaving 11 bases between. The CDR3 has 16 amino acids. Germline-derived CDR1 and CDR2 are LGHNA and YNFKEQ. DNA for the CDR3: TGTGCCAGCAGCCAAGAAATCCGGACACCTGGAAACACCATATATTTT. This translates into CASSQEIRTPGNTIYF.

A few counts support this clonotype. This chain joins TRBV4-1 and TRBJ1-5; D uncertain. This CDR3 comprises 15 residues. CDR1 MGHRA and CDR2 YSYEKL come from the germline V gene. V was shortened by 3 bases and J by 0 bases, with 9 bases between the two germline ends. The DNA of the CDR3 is TGCGCCAGCAGCCAGGCAGACGTTAGCAATCAGCCCCAGCATTTT. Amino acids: CASSQADVSNQPQHF.

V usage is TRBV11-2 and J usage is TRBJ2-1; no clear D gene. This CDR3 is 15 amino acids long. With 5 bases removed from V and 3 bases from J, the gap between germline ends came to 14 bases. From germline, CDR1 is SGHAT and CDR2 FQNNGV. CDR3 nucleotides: TGTGCCAGCAGCGACTCGGTGCCAGTCTACAATGAGCAGTTCTTC. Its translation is CASSDSVPVYNEQFF.

CDR3 in amino acids: CSVAGPSFNQPQHF. The CDR3, as DNA: TGCAGCGTTGCCGGGCCATCCTTTAATCAGCCCCAGCATTTT. The chain is built from TRBV29-1 and TRBJ1-5; D is ambiguous. Germline V gene sequence: CDR1 SQVTM, CDR2 ANQGSEA. V was pared by 4 bases and J by 4 bases, with 14 bases between. This CDR3 is 14 amino acids long.

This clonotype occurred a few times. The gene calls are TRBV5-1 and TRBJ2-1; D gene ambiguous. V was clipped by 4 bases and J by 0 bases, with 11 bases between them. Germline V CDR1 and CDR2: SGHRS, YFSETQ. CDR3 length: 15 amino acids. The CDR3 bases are TGCGCCAGCAGCCTACACTATAGCTCCTACAATGAGCAGTTCTTC. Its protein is CASSLHYSSYNEQFF.

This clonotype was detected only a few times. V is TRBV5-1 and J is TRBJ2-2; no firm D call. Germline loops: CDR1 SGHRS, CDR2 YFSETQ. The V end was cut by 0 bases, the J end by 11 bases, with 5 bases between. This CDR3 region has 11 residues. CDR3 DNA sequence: TGCGCCAGCAGCTTGGCCCACGAGCTGTTTTTT. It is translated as CASSLAHELFF.

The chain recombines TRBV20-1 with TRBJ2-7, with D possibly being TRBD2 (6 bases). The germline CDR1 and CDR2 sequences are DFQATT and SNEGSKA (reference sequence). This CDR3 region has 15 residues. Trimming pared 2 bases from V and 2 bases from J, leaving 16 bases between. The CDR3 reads CSARPQGLPAYEQYF. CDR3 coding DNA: TGCAGTGCTAGACCCCAGGGACTTCCGGCCTACGAGCAGTACTTC.

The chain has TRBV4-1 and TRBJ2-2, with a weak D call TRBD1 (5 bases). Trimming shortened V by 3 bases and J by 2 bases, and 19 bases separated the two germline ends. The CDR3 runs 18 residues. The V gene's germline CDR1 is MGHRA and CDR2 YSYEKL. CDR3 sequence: CASSQVGATLVNTGELFF. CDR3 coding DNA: TGCGCCAGCAGCCAGGTTGGGGCCACGTTAGTTAACACCGGGGAGCTGTTTTTT.

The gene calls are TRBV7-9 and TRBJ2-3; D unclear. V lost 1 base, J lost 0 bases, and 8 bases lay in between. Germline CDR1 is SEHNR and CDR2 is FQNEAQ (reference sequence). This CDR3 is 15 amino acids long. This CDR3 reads CASSLDGISTDTQYF. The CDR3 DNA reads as TGTGCCAGCAGCTTAGATGGAATTAGCACAGATACGCAGTATTTT.

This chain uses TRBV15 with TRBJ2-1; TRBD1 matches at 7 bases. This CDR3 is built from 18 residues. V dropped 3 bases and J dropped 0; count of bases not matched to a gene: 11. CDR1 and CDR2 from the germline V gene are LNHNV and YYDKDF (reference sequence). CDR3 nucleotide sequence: TGTGCCACCAGCAGTAGGGGTAAGGACAGGAGCTCCTACAATGAGCAGTTCTTC. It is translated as CATSSRGKDRSSYNEQFF.

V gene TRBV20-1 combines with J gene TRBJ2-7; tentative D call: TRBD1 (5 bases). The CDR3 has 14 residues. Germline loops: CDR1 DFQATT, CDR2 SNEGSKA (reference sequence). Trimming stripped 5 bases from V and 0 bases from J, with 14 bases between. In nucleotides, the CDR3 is TGCAGTGCTGGCGGACAAATCCGCTCCTACGAGCAGTACTTC. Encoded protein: CSAGGQIRSYEQYF.